Sequencing of this T cell receptor (beta chain) was carried out in a study of T-cell reconstitution after alpha-beta-depleted transplantation in children. Study-level findings and limits: A year had passed since transplant, and T-cell counts and diversity by then came mostly from newly produced T cells.

The TCRbeta library was prepared with unique molecular identifiers. TCRdb ran MiXCR on the PCR reads and lists one entry per CDR3 protein. Here the sample spans about 980,000 distinct CDR3 sequences, about 26% being singletons. The CDR3 consists of 13 residues. Trimming removed 5 bases from V and 0 bases from J, with 10 bases in between. Germline lookup yields CDR1 SQVTM and CDR2 ANQGSEA. This clonotype has only a few counts. What it recognizes is unknown. Sequenced material: PBMCs, mostly from graft donor cells, taken 360 days after TCRalphabeta/CD19-depleted stem cell transplant. The source is a boy under two years old who had a stem cell transplant for SCID, so the T cells may come from the graft donor. The V call is TRBV29-1, the J call TRBJ1-1; no clear D gene. The CDR3 nucleotides are TGCAGCGTTCGAGCCTACATGAACACTGAAGCTTTCTTT. Its protein is CSVRAYMNTEAFF.